These T cell receptor beta chains were read from a single sample in a study of Ad26.COV2.S vaccination and SARS-CoV-2 variants. Assay: immunoSEQ multiplex PCR; the TCRdb copy retains only in-frame clones and omits some. Here the sample spans some 410,000 clones, 80% to 95% being singletons. Specimen: peripheral blood, collected in a trial of Ad26.COV2.S vaccine versus placebo. All receptors come from a person between 18 and 59 years old who received the Ad26.COV2.S COVID-19 vaccine or a placebo. The CDR3 runs from the conserved cysteine through the conserved F or W. A D gene is named only where the DNA matches it firmly. Expanded clones are given a class, and other clones once, few, many or no size at all.

clone size,D gene,CDR3 length,J gene,V gene,CDR3 DNA,CDR3 protein
-,-,15,TRBJ1-6,TRBV27,TGTGCCAGCAGTTTATCGTGGGACAATCCGTCACCCCTCCACTTT,CASSLSWDNPSPLHF
-,-,14,TRBJ1-2,TRBV4-3,TGCGCCAGCAGCCAAGATGTGAGCCAGGGCAGCTACACCTTC,CASSQDVSQGSYTF
-,-,14,TRBJ1-1,TRBV7-2,TGTGCCAGCAGCCCTCTCTGGGGTAGTACTGAAGCTTTCTTT,CASSPLWGSTEAFF
-,-,14,TRBJ1-4,TRBV10-3,TGTGCCATCAGAAGAGGCGGAGGTAATGAAAAACTGTTTTTT,CAIRRGGGNEKLFF
-,-,15,TRBJ1-5,TRBV27,TGTGCCAGCAGTTTGATGGGGGTGAGCAATCAGCCCCAGCATTTT,CASSLMGVSNQPQHF
-,TRBD1,15,TRBJ2-1,TRBV7-9,TGTGCCAGCAGCCCCGACAGGGTTCCAGTCGGTGAGCAGTTCTTC,CASSPDRVPVGEQFF
-,-,12,TRBJ2-7,TRBV6-2/TRBV6-3,TGTGCCAGCAGTATAGGGGGGTACGAGCAGTACTTC,CASSIGGYEQYF
-,-,15,TRBJ1-6,TRBV10-2,TGCGCCAGCTCCCCCTCCGACGGAGGGGATTCACCCCTCCACTTT,CASSPSDGGDSPLHF
-,-,14,TRBJ2-3,TRBV7-9,TGTGCCAGCAGCTTAACCGCTAGCACAGATACGCAGTATTTT,CASSLTASTDTQYF
once,-,15,TRBJ1-4,TRBV5-4,TGTGCCAGCAGCTTGGATAAGGGAAATAATGAAAAACTGTTTTTT,CASSLDKGNNEKLFF
-,TRBD2,17,TRBJ2-5,TRBV5-3,TGTGCCAGAAGCTTGCCTAGCGGTGTTGATTTTCGCGAGACCCAGTACTTC,CARSLPSGVDFRETQYF
-,-,15,TRBJ2-5,TRBV11-2,TGTGCCAGCAGCTTAGATCCGGGTTTAGGAGAGACCCAGTACTTC,CASSLDPGLGETQYF
-,-,13,TRBJ1-1,TRBV7-9,TGTGCCAGCAGCTTGCCTTTAGGGACTGAAGCTTTCTTT,CASSLPLGTEAFF
-,TRBD2,16,TRBJ2-5,TRBV6-2/TRBV6-3,TGTGCCAGCAGCCCGGGAAGCGGGGGGCGTATGGAGACCCAGTACTTC,CASSPGSGGRMETQYF
-,-,14,TRBJ2-4,TRBV30,TGTGCCTGGAGTGTAGGTGACCCGCTCAACATTCAGTACTTC,CAWSVGDPLNIQYF
-,TRBD2,16,TRBJ2-3,TRBV27,TGTGCCAGCAGGTGGCTAGCGGGGGGGGGTCAAGATACGCAGTATTTT,CASRWLAGGGQDTQYF
-,TRBD2,16,TRBJ2-5,TRBV5-1,TGCGCCAGCAGACTCATGAGCGGGGAGATACAAGAGACCCAGTACTTC,CASRLMSGEIQETQYF
-,-,13,TRBJ1-2,TRBV5-1,TGCGCCAGCAGTCCGGATCCGGGAGTCCGCTACACCTTC,CASSPDPGVRYTF
-,-,13,TRBJ2-7,TRBV14,TGTGCCAGCAGCCAAGTATCAGGTTACGAGCAGTACTTC,CASSQVSGYEQYF
-,-,13,TRBJ2-1,TRBV2,TGTGCCAGCAGTCGGGAAGCCTACAATGAGCAGTTCTTC,CASSREAYNEQFF
-,-,15,TRBJ1-6,TRBV2,TGTGCCAGCAGTGTCACCGACAGCGTGAATTCACCCCTCCACTTT,CASSVTDSVNSPLHF
-,TRBD1,15,TRBJ2-3,TRBV7-9,TGTGCCAGCAGCTTATGGGGACAGGGTATAGATACGCAGTATTTT,CASSLWGQGIDTQYF
-,-,13,TRBJ1-1,TRBV12-3/TRBV12-4,TGTGCCAGCAGCCTAAGCCTGAACACTGAAGCTTTCTTT,CASSLSLNTEAFF
-,-,16,TRBJ2-2,TRBV2,TGTGCCAGCAGTGAAATGGCAGGGACGGTCACCGGGGAGCTGTTTTTT,CASSEMAGTVTGELFF
-,-,12,TRBJ2-2,TRBV12-3/TRBV12-4,TGTGCCAGCACCCGGAGGGCCGGGGAGCTGTTTTTT,CASTRRAGELFF
-,-,11,TRBJ2-7,TRBV6-5,TGTGCCAGCAGTAATACGAACGAGCAGTACTTC,CASSNTNEQYF
-,-,14,TRBJ1-1,TRBV11-2,TGTGCCAGCAGCTTACGGCCGAGGGTAACTGAAGCTTTCTTT,CASSLRPRVTEAFF
-,TRBD1,16,TRBJ1-1,TRBV7-2,TGTGCCAGCAGCTCGGGACAGGGGCGGTGGAACACTGAAGCTTTCTTT,CASSSGQGRWNTEAFF
-,-,13,TRBJ1-1,TRBV25-1,TGTGCCAGCAGTGAATCGGGGGGCTGGGGAGCTTTCTTT,CASSESGGWGAFF
once,-,13,TRBJ2-3,TRBV6-5,TGTGCCAGCAGCCAATATTATGCAGATACGCAGTATTTT,CASSQYYADTQYF
-,TRBD1,16,TRBJ1-3,TRBV25-1,TGTGCCAGCAGTGAATATTGGAGGACAGGGGGAAACACCATATATTTT,CASSEYWRTGGNTIYF
-,TRBD1,16,TRBJ1-2,TRBV4-3,TGCGCCAGCAGCCAAGATAGGAGACAGGGGGCCAGGGGCTACACCTTC,CASSQDRRQGARGYTF
-,TRBD1,16,TRBJ2-1,TRBV4-1,TGCGCCAGCAGCCAACCCGGGACAGGGGGTATCAATGAGCAGTTCTTC,CASSQPGTGGINEQFF
-,-,14,TRBJ1-6,TRBV14,TGTGCCAGCAGCCGGGCAGGGGTTGCTTCACCCCTCCACTTT,CASSRAGVASPLHF
-,-,15,TRBJ2-5,TRBV7-2,TGTGCCAGCAGCTTATCCCGACAGCCTCAAGAGACCCAGTACTTC,CASSLSRQPQETQYF